This record covers a single T cell receptor beta chain. The antigen it binds to is not known. Base qualities are missing; no much larger clone stands one base away. The collaborating institutions used their own protocols to collect whole blood in K2EDTA tubes. For TCRbeta analysis, collaborators shipped samples in one of three forms: frozen whole blood, isolated PBMCs, or DNA extracted from either of those sample types. TCRbeta CDR3 regions were amplified from genomic DNA by means of the immunoSEQ Assay, a bias-controlled multiplex PCR. As for how the authors treated the data: The number of nucleated cells in each sample was estimated by amplification of reference gene primers within the assay. To quantify the absolute abundance of each unique TCRbeta CDR3 rearrangement, sequence reads were collapsed and filtered. For each sample, productive Simpson clonality was calculated as the square root of Simpson's diversity index over productive rearrangements. TCRdb carries this immuneACCESS record with in-frame sequences only. Its versions omit some clonotypes, under half of them owing to an unresolved V gene in the studies checked, with the rest unexplained. The DNA gave D and trimming, while V, J and clone size come from that table. This sample holds roughly 79,000 clones; roughly 90% were observed only once. The top ten hold 4% to 5.5% of the sample.

CDR1 and CDR2, per the germline V gene, are SGHDT and YYEEEE. The CDR3 numbers 12 residues from cysteine through phenylalanine. The entry retains the CDR3 DNA only, 36 bases that are in frame from base 1. The junction carries 10 bases between V and J, which are trimmed by 2 bases and 8 bases respectively. The data were taken from a study of blood T cell repertoires in COVID-19 (dated by TCRdb to 2018 to 2021). Looking at the study overall: Samples covering the acute and convalescent phases of COVID-19 were provided by collaborators in the United States, Italy and Spain. Where available, HLA class I and class II types were obtained from metadata supplied by the sample provider rather than from assay-based typing. The samples were drawn from the first 160 participants of the ongoing ImmuneRACE study and from 950 to 1,500 subjects provided by 6 global collaborators. Deeply sampled blood TCRbeta repertoires from subjects exposed to, actively infected with, or recovered from COVID-19 were included in the dataset. The sample metadata nearly always contained a de-identified subject ID, COVID-19 status, age in years and sex. A freely available public database, intended as a resource for researchers studying the immune response to SARS-CoV-2, is where the repertoires were released. The material from the prospective study consisted of cDNA or gDNA derived from T cells, B-cell-depleted T cells, or PBMCs. The research as a whole found: Clinical and demographic metadata were provided uncurated, with the amount varying by source and participant.

Source material: peripheral blood. The TCR originated in a man aged 50-59 years with active COVID-19. This receptor chain uses TRBV5-6 and TRBJ1-1; D gene: possibly TRBD1, on 5 matching bases. The DNA reads TGTGCCAGCAGCTTCGTTTCAGGGGAAGCTTTCTTT. Its product reads: CASSFVSGEAFF.